Following are 13 T cell receptor beta chains from one sample sequenced in a study of blood T cell repertoires in COVID-19. This table comes from immunoSEQ multiplex PCR, and its TCRdb copy is limited to in-frame clones, with some not included. Of roughly 120,000 clones detected, approximately 85% appear once; the ten largest clones hold 16%. The sequenced material came from peripheral blood. These receptors originate from a woman in her sixties with acute or convalescent COVID-19.

The chain employs TRBV2 and TRBJ1-5; 7 bases map to TRBD1. Looked up from germline, CDR1 is SNHLY and CDR2 is FYNNEI. V lost 6 bases to trimming and J lost 7 bases; unmatched junction nucleotides: 9. The CDR3 is made up of 14 amino acids. This CDR3 reads CASSGGTDQQPQHF. For the CDR3, the DNA is TGTGCCAGCAGCGGTGGGACAGACCAACAGCCCCAGCATTTT.

This sequence joins TRBV5-1 and TRBJ2-5; D is possibly TRBD1 (6 bases). The CDR3 extends over 15 amino acids. Germline V CDR1 and CDR2: SGHRS, YFSETQ. Trimming took 2 bases from V and 0 from J, leaving 11 bases between them. This chain's CDR3 is CASSLAGTYQETQYF. CDR3 bases: TGCGCCAGCAGCTTAGCCGGGACATACCAAGAGACCCAGTACTTC.

The V gene is TRBV28, the J gene TRBJ1-6; TRBD1 agrees at 11 bases. CDR1 and CDR2 (germline): MDHEN, SYDVKM. The CDR3 extends over 17 amino acids. J lost 0 bases, V lost 5 bases, and 3 bases had no gene match. The DNA of the CDR3 is TGTGCCAGCAGTCCCGGGACAGGGGGCTCCTATAATTCACCCCTCCACTTT. This sequence encodes CASSPGTGGSYNSPLHF.

A single count supports this clone. The chain recombines TRBV19 with TRBJ1-5, with a weak D call TRBD1 (5 bases). The CDR3 spans 15 residues. Trimming stripped 5 bases from V and 10 bases from J, with 21 bases between. Germline CDR1 LNHDA, CDR2 SQIVND (reference sequence). CDR3 sequence reads: CASSLSGGRLSPQHF. DNA for the CDR3: TGTGCCAGTAGTCTGAGCGGGGGACGGCTCAGTCCCCAGCATTTT.

V gene TRBV5-1 combines with J gene TRBJ1-1; unclear D gene. V lost 4 bases to trimming and J lost 10 bases, with 32 bases between them. The CDR3 consists of 18 residues. Germline V gene lookup returns CDR1 SGHRS and CDR2 YFSETQ. The CDR3 loop is CASSPRASGVYLGSRAFF. The DNA for the CDR3 is TGCGCCAGCAGCCCACGAGCGTCCGGAGTTTACCTTGGGTCACGAGCTTTCTTT.

This clone was picked up many times. V and J are TRBV10-3 and TRBJ1-1; D not resolved. The V gene lost 0 bases and the J gene lost 3 bases, with 11 bases spanning the gap. CDR1 ENHRY and CDR2 SYGVKD come from the germline V gene. The CDR3 spans 15 residues. CDR3 DNA sequence: TGTGCCATCAGTGAGTCTCACGGGTCGGACACTGAAGCTTTCTTT. Translating it yields CAISESHGSDTEAFF.

This clone was detected only a few times. This rearrangement joins TRBV12-3 or TRBV12-4 to TRBJ1-3; D is unclear. The CDR3 consists of 13 residues. Between the trimmed V and J ends, which lost 5 bases and 0 bases, there was a span of 5 bases. CDR3 coding DNA: TGTGCCAGCAGTCCGAGCTCTGGAAACACCATATATTTT. The encoded protein is CASSPSSGNTIYF.

The sample holds many counts of this clone. The V gene is TRBV3-1 (or the pseudogene TRBV3-2), the J gene TRBJ2-1; D is perhaps TRBD2 (6 bases). There are 15 residues in the CDR3. The germline V and J ends were trimmed by 4 bases and 8 bases, with 18 bases remaining between them. The germline CDR1 and CDR2 sequences are LGHDT and YNNKEL (reference sequence). Here the CDR3 reads CASSPWTTPGDEQFF. The CDR3 DNA follows: TGTGCCAGCAGCCCTTGGACTACGCCCGGGGATGAGCAGTTCTTC.

This chain uses TRBV24-1 with TRBJ1-2; a possible D gene is TRBD1 (5 bases). The V end lost 5 bases, the J end lost 6 bases, and 12 bases lay between the germline ends. The CDR3 spans 13 residues. CDR1 KGHDR and CDR2 SFDVKD come from the germline V gene. In DNA, the CDR3 is TGTGCCACCAGTGCGGGGGTAGAGGATGGCTACACCTTC. Its translation: CATSAGVEDGYTF.

The rearrangement joins TRBV28 to TRBJ1-1; D gene ambiguous. The germline V and J ends were trimmed by 4 bases and 0 bases, with 15 bases remaining between them. CDR3 size: 16 residues. The germline V gene has CDR1 MDHEN and CDR2 SYDVKM. The DNA for the CDR3 is TGTGCCAGCAGTTGGTTGGGGAGGGTAATGAACACTGAAGCTTTCTTT. It specifies CASSWLGRVMNTEAFF. The whole variable domain, remainder taken from reference TRBV28 and TRBJ1-1, is DVKVTQSSRYLVKRTGEKVFLECVQDMDHENMFWYRQDPGLGLRLIYFSYDVKMKEKGDIPEGYSVSREKKERFSLILESASTNQTSMYLCASSWLGRVMNTEAFFGQGTRLTVV.

The gene calls are TRBV5-1 and TRBJ2-7; possibly TRBD1 for D (6 bases). The CDR3 extends over 13 amino acids. Germline CDR1 reads SGHRS; CDR2 reads YFSETQ. Trimming removed 1 base from V and 5 bases from J, with 10 bases in between. The CDR3 here is CASSLPGVNEQYF. In DNA form, the CDR3 reads TGCGCCAGCAGCTTGCCAGGGGTAAACGAGCAGTACTTC. The variable domain in full, with the rest retrieved from reference TRBV5-1 and TRBJ2-7, is KAGVTQTPRYLIKTRGQQVTLSCSPISGHRSVSWYQQTPGQGLQFLFEYFSETQRNKGNFPGRFSGRQFSNSRSEMNVSTLELGDSALYLCASSLPGVNEQYFGPGTRLTVT.

The table lists this clone with a few counts. This chain uses TRBV5-1 with TRBJ2-5; 8 bases map to TRBD1. Per germline, CDR1 SGHRS and CDR2 YFSETQ. V lost 6 bases and J lost 2; bases outside the gene matches: 6. The CDR3 consists of 14 residues. This CDR3 reads CASKRGQEQETQYF. The CDR3 DNA follows: TGCGCCAGCAAACGGGGACAGGAGCAAGAGACCCAGTACTTC.

This chain links TRBV4-2 with TRBJ1-4, with a weak D call TRBD1 (6 bases). Germline-derived CDR1 and CDR2 are LGHNA and YNFKEQ. The CDR3 covers 16 residues. The ends were cut back, 0 bases at V and 7 bases at J, with 15 bases in the middle. The CDR3 sequence: CASSQDRVRGVEKLFF. The CDR3 DNA is TGTGCCAGCAGCCAAGATAGGGTCAGGGGCGTTGAAAAACTGTTTTTT.